The 14 T cell receptor beta chains listed next were all sequenced from one sample in a study of T cells after yellow fever vaccination. TCRdb fed the 5' RACE reads into MiXCR, producing one record per CDR3 protein. Of 450,000 to 550,000 distinct CDR3 sequences in the sample, about a fifth are singletons; the top ten hold approximately 15%. The material sequenced was PBMCs, taken 21 days after the first yellow fever vaccination. The receptors come from a man aged 18 to 35 who received the YFV17D yellow fever vaccine.

Written as DNA, the CDR3 is TGTGCCGCATACCGGGCGCCCTCCTACGAGCAGTACTTC. Translated, it gives CAAYRAPSYEQYF. The chain uses TRBV12-3 or TRBV12-4 and TRBJ2-7; no clear D gene. CDR3 length: 13 amino acids. With 11 bases removed from V and 0 bases from J, the gap between germline ends came to 14 bases.

The rearrangement joins TRBV10-1 to TRBJ2-2; a possible D gene is TRBD1 (6 bases). The CDR3 has 13 amino acids. Germline CDR1 is WNHNN and CDR2 is SYGVQD (reference sequence). V lost 7 bases and J lost 7, with 13 bases in between. The CDR3 sequence: CASNAGVNGELFF. DNA for the CDR3: TGCGCCAGCAATGCAGGGGTGAACGGGGAGCTGTTTTTT.

V gene TRBV5-4 combines with J gene TRBJ2-1, with D unclear. Germline V lookup: CDR1 SGHNT, CDR2 YYREEE (reference sequence). V was cut by 0 bases and J by 12 bases, with 16 bases left in between. This CDR3 has 14 amino acids. CDR3 loop: CASSLESSLGGQFF. CDR3 sequence (DNA): TGTGCCAGCAGCTTGGAGTCGAGTCTTGGTGGGCAGTTCTTC.

In its sample, this clonotype was seen a few times. The chain links TRBV5-1 to TRBJ2-7; D perhaps matches TRBD1 (6 bases). Germline CDR1 is SGHRS and CDR2 is YFSETQ. There are 14 residues in the CDR3. Trimming left V 0 bases short and J 3 bases short, with 10 bases between. The CDR3 DNA is TGCGCCAGCAGCTTGGGACAGGCAGACTACGAGCAGTACTTC. It specifies CASSLGQADYEQYF.

This clonotype occurred a few times. This rearrangement joins TRBV5-1 to TRBJ1-1; D uncertain. Germline V gives CDR1 SGHRS, CDR2 YFSETQ. The CDR3 is made up of 12 amino acids. Trimming took 7 bases from V and 1 from J, leaving 8 bases between them. CDR3 region: CASSARNTEAFF. CDR3 coding DNA: TGCGCCAGCTCAGCGAGGAACACTGAAGCTTTCTTT.

The chain carries TRBV18 and TRBJ2-2; D may be TRBD1 (5 bases). The CDR3 consists of 14 residues. V lost 3 bases and J 6 bases, leaving 11 bases between the germline ends. Germline V lookup: CDR1 KGHSH, CDR2 LQKENI. CDR3 DNA sequence: TGTGCCAGCTCACCCGGCTGGGGCCCCGGGGAGCTGTTTTTT. Protein sequence: CASSPGWGPGELFF.

V gene TRBV11-2 combines with J gene TRBJ1-4, with unresolved D. Looked up from germline, CDR1 is SGHAT and CDR2 is FQNNGV. Trimming removed 0 bases at V and 7 bases at J, with 18 bases between. CDR3 size: 17 residues. Here the CDR3 DNA reads TGTGCCAGCAGCTTAGAGGCCAGCCCTTCGGTATTTGAAAAACTGTTTTTT. It codes for CASSLEASPSVFEKLFF.

The V call is TRBV29-1, the J call TRBJ1-1, with D perhaps matching TRBD1 (6 bases). V lost 7 bases and J 0 bases, leaving 15 bases between the germline ends. The length of the CDR3 is 14 residues. Germline V gene lookup returns CDR1 SQVTM and CDR2 ANQGSEA. The CDR3 DNA reads as TGCAGCGCAAACCTGGGGGCGGTGAACACTGAAGCTTTCTTT. Its protein is CSANLGAVNTEAFF.

This clonotype has a handful of counts. The rearrangement links TRBV28 to TRBJ1-6; D unresolved. Between the trimmed V and J ends, which lost 6 bases and 11 bases, there was a span of 17 bases. CDR1 is MDHEN and CDR2 is SYDVKM in the germline V gene. The CDR3 length is 14 residues. The CDR3 region is CASRDWLPPTPLHF. The DNA for the CDR3 is TGTGCCAGCAGGGATTGGCTCCCTCCTACACCCCTCCACTTT. The whole variable domain, filled in from reference TRBV28 and TRBJ1-6, reads DVKVTQSSRYLVKRTGEKVFLECVQDMDHENMFWYRQDPGLGLRLIYFSYDVKMKEKGDIPEGYSVSREKKERFSLILESASTNQTSMYLCASRDWLPPTPLHFGNGTRLTVT.

V usage is TRBV6-1 and J usage is TRBJ2-2, with 8 bases matching TRBD1. This CDR3 contains 16 residues. CDR1 MNHNS and CDR2 SASEGT come from the germline V gene. V trimming: 3 bases; J trimming: 7 bases; junction bases outside the gene matches: 10. CDR3 amino acids: CASSEDLRGLDGELFF. CDR3 DNA: TGTGCCAGCAGTGAGGACCTCAGGGGGCTCGACGGGGAGCTGTTTTTT.

This chain connects TRBV4-1 to TRBJ1-3; no firm D call. V was clipped by 2 bases and J by 4 bases, with 3 bases between them. CDR1 is MGHRA, CDR2 YSYEKL, per germline. This CDR3 is 12 amino acids long. The CDR3 nucleotides are TGCGCCAGCAGCCAATGGGGAAACACCATATATTTT. Its translation is CASSQWGNTIYF.

In its sample, this clonotype was seen a few times. This rearrangement joins TRBV15 to TRBJ2-1; D remains unclear. V lost 1 base to trimming and J lost 5 bases, with 12 bases between them. The CDR3 is 15 residues long. Germline lookup yields CDR1 LNHNV and CDR2 YYDKDF (reference sequence). CDR3 amino acids: CATSRALAYNNEQFF. In nucleotides, the CDR3 is TGTGCCACCAGCAGAGCCCTGGCCTACAACAATGAGCAGTTCTTC. The full variable domain, with the rest looked up from reference TRBV15 and TRBJ2-1, is DAMVIQNPRYQVTQFGKPVTLSCSQTLNHNVMYWYQQKSSQAPKLLFHYYDKDFNNEADTPDNFQSRRPNTSFCFLDIRSPGLGDTAMYLCATSRALAYNNEQFFGPGTRLTVL.

The genes are TRBV19 and TRBJ1-3; 9 bases are shared with TRBD1. The germline gives CDR1 LNHDA, CDR2 SQIVND (reference sequence). The CDR3 covers 11 residues. The DNA for the CDR3 is TGTGGGACAGGGGTAGGAAACACCATATATTTT. It translates to CGTGVGNTIYF. The complete variable domain, with remaining parts taken from reference TRBV19 and TRBJ1-3, reads DGGITQSPKYLFRKEGQNVTLSCEQNLNHDAMYWYRQDPGQGLRLIYYSQIVNDFQKGDIAEGYSVSREKKESFPLTVTSAQKNPTAFYLCGTGVGNTIYFGEGSWLTVV.

The chain carries TRBV15 and TRBJ1-5, with D perhaps TRBD1 (5 bases). The CDR3 has 15 residues. Germline V gene data show CDR1 as LNHNV and CDR2 as YYDKDF (reference sequence). V gave up 2 bases and J gave up 7 bases, with 15 bases separating them. The CDR3 sequence: CATSRPRQGGQPQHF. CDR3 in DNA: TGTGCCACCAGCAGACCCCGCCAGGGAGGCCAGCCCCAGCATTTT.